This TCR beta chain emerged from a study of blood T cell repertoires in COVID-19. For the study at large: Spain, Italy and the United States supplied samples that represented acute and convalescent COVID-19. PBMCs, B-cell-depleted T cells, or T cells provided the cDNA or gDNA that made up the material.

This clone came up once. In the original processing: Amplification of reference gene primers provided the estimated nucleated cell counts. Sequencing was performed with immunoSEQ multiplex PCR; in TCRdb, only in-frame clones are kept and a portion is missing. For V, J and clone size, that table is used; D and trimming come from the DNA. This sample has some 100,000 clones, with about four fifths found just once. The CDR3 loop spans 14 amino acids. Germline CDR1 reads SNHLY; CDR2 reads FYNNEI. The J segment lost 2 bases and the V segment lost 5 bases, leaving 2 bases of the junction unmatched. J is TRBJ2-7 and V is TRBV2, with 11 positions matching TRBD2. This sequence was found in a human donor in a cohort sampled during active COVID-19. The sample comprised peripheral blood. The CDR3 nucleotides read TGTGCCAGCAGTACGGGACTAGCGGCCTACGAGCAGTACTTC. It codes for CASSTGLAAYEQYF.